The clone carrying this TCR beta chain was counted a single time. TCRdb keeps only in-frame clones here, not all; method: immunoSEQ multiplex PCR. There are roughly 400,000 clones in the sample; roughly 89% occur only once, and 1.7% lies in the top ten. This sample was taken from a study of blood T cell repertoires in COVID-19. The sequenced sample was PBMCs or T cells enriched from blood (not recorded which). The source is a woman aged 25-40 years who had recovered from COVID-19.

The CDR3 region is CASRRDITQETQYF. For the CDR3, the DNA is TGTGCCAGTAGAAGGGACATTACCCAAGAGACCCAGTACTTC. The rearrangement links TRBV19 to TRBJ2-5; D possibly corresponds to TRBD1 (6 bases). This CDR3 has 14 amino acids. V was trimmed by 6 bases and J by 1 base, leaving 12 bases between them. From germline, CDR1 is LNHDA and CDR2 SQIVND (reference sequence).